Sequencing of this TCR beta chain was carried out in a study of cytotoxic CD8 clonotypes in ibrutinib-treated CLL. Study-wide background: Among responders, some 25 were partial and 2 complete; after median approximately six years, about 15 stayed remitted and approximately 12 progressed.

Cryopreserved PBMCs supplied approximately 2 micrograms of genomic DNA for TCR beta libraries. The repertoire was sequenced with immunoSEQ multiplex PCR; TCRdb's copy has only in-frame clones and lacks some. The data show 150,000 to 200,000 clones, roughly 90% seen once. This TCR derives from a human donor with chronic lymphocytic leukemia. This material consisted of PBMCs, taken at disease progression, from a patient treated with ibrutinib.

The CDR3 reads CASSYPTQGARSYEQYF. CDR3 nucleotide sequence: TGTGCCAGCAGTTATCCCACACAGGGGGCCCGGTCCTACGAGCAGTACTTC. The rearrangement links TRBV28 to TRBJ2-7, with 9 positions matching TRBD1. Unmatched junction bases numbered 11, after V lost 4 bases and J lost 1 base. The CDR3 has 17 amino acids. Germline V CDR1 and CDR2: MDHEN, SYDVKM.